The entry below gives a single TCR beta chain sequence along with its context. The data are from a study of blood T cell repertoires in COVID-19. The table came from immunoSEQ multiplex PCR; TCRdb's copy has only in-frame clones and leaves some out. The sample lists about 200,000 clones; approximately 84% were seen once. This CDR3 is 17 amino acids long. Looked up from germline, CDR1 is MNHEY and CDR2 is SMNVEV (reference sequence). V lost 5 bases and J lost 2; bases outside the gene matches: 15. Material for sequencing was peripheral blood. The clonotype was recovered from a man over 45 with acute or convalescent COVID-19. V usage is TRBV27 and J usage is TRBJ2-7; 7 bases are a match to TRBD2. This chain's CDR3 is CASSDRAGRDEAYEQYF. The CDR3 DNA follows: TGTGCCAGCAGTGATAGGGCAGGGAGGGATGAAGCCTACGAGCAGTACTTC.